The 19 T cell receptor beta chains reported below all come from one sample, sequenced in a study of T cells expressing NK-cell markers. Using the 5' RACE reads, TCRdb records one entry per CDR3 protein without DNA. The sample has roughly 180,000 distinct CDR3 sequences. Source material: blood T cells: a sorted CD56 or NKG2C T cell subset, CD4+ or CD8+ T cells, or bulk PBMC T cells (not recorded which). These receptors all come from a woman between 18 and 70 years old in good health.

This rearrangement joins TRBV5-1 to TRBJ2-7; TCRdb reports TRBD2, a call that lacks DNA to check it against. The germline CDR1 and CDR2 sequences are SGHRS and YFSETQ. This CDR3 has 17 amino acids. CDR3 sequence reads: CASSWRTSGRGSYEQYF.

This chain uses TRBV11-2 with TRBJ1-6; absent DNA, TCRdb's TRBD1 call cannot be checked. The germline gives CDR1 SGHAT, CDR2 FQNNGV. The CDR3 sequence is 15 residues long. The CDR3: CASSLAPGYNSPLHF.

The chain links TRBV20-1 to TRBJ1-4; TCRdb designates TRBD1, a call that cannot be tested without DNA. This CDR3 region has 13 residues. Germline lookup yields CDR1 DFQATT and CDR2 SNEGSKA (reference sequence). Here the CDR3 reads CSARGQGGEKLFF.

V is TRBV12-3 or TRBV12-4 and J is TRBJ1-2; TCRdb's D call, TRBD1, is unchecked because there is no DNA. The CDR3 is made up of 13 amino acids. CDR3: CASSWGANYGYTF.

The V call is TRBV9, the J call TRBJ2-1; TCRdb lists TRBD2, though no DNA is available to test this call. The length of the CDR3 is 16 residues. CDR1 SGDLS and CDR2 YYNGEE come from the germline V gene. This chain's CDR3 is CASSPRLAGSREEQFF.

V usage is TRBV29-1 and J usage is TRBJ1-1; the TCRdb call, TRBD1, lacks DNA for checking. This CDR3 has 13 residues. From germline, CDR1 is SQVTM and CDR2 ANQGSEA. This chain's CDR3 is CSVSHSGTVKAFF.

The gene calls are TRBV7-2 and TRBJ2-3; TCRdb calls TRBD2, which cannot be checked without DNA. The CDR3 runs to 17 residues. CDR1 SGHTA and CDR2 FQGNSA come from the germline V gene. This chain's CDR3 is CASSLRGGRASTDTQYF.

This rearrangement joins TRBV29-1 to TRBJ1-1. Germline V gene data show CDR1 as SQVTM and CDR2 as ANQGSEA. The CDR3 runs to 13 residues. The CDR3 loop reads CSVDKATNTEAFF.

V and J are TRBV12-5 and TRBJ1-5; the TCRdb D gene call, TRBD1, has no DNA to confirm it. The CDR3 is 15 amino acids. Germline CDR1 and CDR2: LGHNT and FRNRAP. CDR3 region: CASGILDRVNQPQHF.

The rearrangement uses TRBV20-1 and TRBJ1-5; TCRdb proposes TRBD1, but this gene call is untestable without DNA. The V gene's germline CDR1 is DFQATT and CDR2 SNEGSKA (reference sequence). The CDR3 runs to 15 residues. The CDR3 loop is CSARARGYSNQPQHF.

The J gene is TRBJ2-4, the V gene TRBV4-1; as DNA is missing, the TRBD1 call by TCRdb cannot be tested. The CDR3 extends over 15 amino acids. Germline V gives CDR1 MGHRA, CDR2 YSYEKL. CDR3 protein: CASSQLAEGVSIQYF.

The J gene is TRBJ2-5, the V gene TRBV5-1; TCRdb's D call of TRBD2 is untestable without DNA. This CDR3 comprises 14 residues. Per the germline V gene, CDR1 is SGHRS and CDR2 is YFSETQ. CDR3 sequence: CASRAGEVEETQYF.

V and J are TRBV29-1 and TRBJ2-5; TCRdb indicates TRBD1, and absent DNA this call remains unverified. CDR3 length: 14 amino acids. Germline values: CDR1 SQVTM, CDR2 ANQGSEA. CDR3 sequence: CSVELDRLPRTQYF.

V usage is TRBV7-6 and J usage is TRBJ2-7; there is no DNA to check the TCRdb D call of TRBD1. The CDR3 is 15 amino acids. The germline V gene encodes CDR1 SGHVS and CDR2 FNYEAQ. CDR3 loop: CASSIKVARDDEQYF. Filled out from reference TRBV7-6 and TRBJ2-7, the complete variable domain reads GAGVSQSPRYKVTKRGQDVALRCDPISGHVSLYWYRQALGQGPEFLTYFNYEAQQDKSGLPNDRFSAERPEGSISTLTIQRTEQRDSAMYRCASSIKVARDDEQYFGPGTRLTVT.

The V gene is TRBV11-3, the J gene TRBJ2-1; with no DNA, the TCRdb D assignment of TRBD1 cannot be verified. This CDR3 is built from 14 residues. Germline CDR1 is SGHNT and CDR2 is YENEEA. CDR3 sequence reads: CASSSRQGSVEQFF.

The V call is TRBV5-1, the J call TRBJ1-2; without DNA, the TCRdb call of TRBD1 cannot be checked. Per germline, CDR1 SGHRS and CDR2 YFSETQ. This CDR3 has 14 residues. The CDR3 sequence: CASSLLDTSYGYTF.

This rearrangement joins TRBV20-1 to TRBJ2-3; TCRdb lists TRBD1, though no DNA is available to test this call. CDR3 length: 13 residues. Germline values: CDR1 DFQATT, CDR2 SNEGSKA (reference sequence). Here the CDR3 reads CSASLRPRDTQYF.

The CDR3 loop reads CASSRSEVRSYNEQFF. The J gene is TRBJ2-1, the V gene TRBV5-1; as DNA is missing, the TRBD2 call by TCRdb cannot be tested. CDR3 length equals 16 residues. Germline assignment: CDR1 SGHRS and CDR2 YFSETQ.

The chain employs TRBV5-1 and TRBJ1-3. The CDR3 length is 14 residues. The germline V gene has CDR1 SGHRS and CDR2 YFSETQ. CDR3 sequence: CASSFSSSGNTIYF.